One sample yielded the 8 T cell receptor beta chains listed below, sequenced in a study of T cells in Graves' hyperthyroidism and ophthalmopathy (dated by TCRdb to the late 2010s). The library relied on multiplex PCR. Sequencing was carried out with an Illumina HiSeq 2000. The TCR beta CDR3 regions were amplified from the RNA transcripts. A first-round RT-PCR of the TCR CDR3 used the HTBI primer set with the Qiagen OneStep RT-PCR kit. TCRdb reanalyzed the raw reads on its own, using fastp at Q25 for trimming and MiXCR for clone calling, and kept in-frame beta chains. Every CDR3 protein is listed once, alongside the most common genes and DNA of its rows. This sample holds 370,000 or so distinct CDR3 sequences; roughly 13% were observed only once. The ten largest clones represent less than 25% of the sample. Material for sequencing was blood. Receptor source: a man younger than 40 with Graves' hyperthyroidism that later progressed to Graves' ophthalmopathy.

This clonotype was recorded at least ten times. The chain combines TRBV6-1 with TRBJ2-1; possibly TRBD2 for D (6 bases). CDR3 length equals 16 residues. Germline loops: CDR1 MNHNS, CDR2 SASEGT. Trimming removed 4 bases from V and 10 bases from J, with 23 bases in between. This chain's CDR3 is CASSALSGLGDGEQFF. The CDR3 DNA reads as TGTGCCAGCAGTGCACTTAGCGGTTTAGGGGATGGGGAGCAGTTCTTC.

This clonotype was seen repeatedly, ten times or more. The chain recombines TRBV2 with TRBJ1-2, with D possibly matching TRBD1 (6 bases). Germline V gene lookup returns CDR1 SNHLY and CDR2 FYNNEI. V lost 8 bases to trimming and J lost 0 bases, with 13 bases between them. The CDR3 consists of 14 residues. In nucleotides, the CDR3 is TGTGCCAGCTCCCCAGGACAGACTAACTATGGCTACACCTTC. The encoded protein is CASSPGQTNYGYTF.

The chain uses TRBV24-1 and TRBJ1-2, with D hard to call. The CDR3 covers 13 residues. Germline CDR1 and CDR2: KGHDR and SFDVKD. The germline V and J ends were trimmed by 0 bases and 8 bases, with 9 bases remaining between them. In DNA form, the CDR3 reads TGTGCCACCAGTGATTTGAAGGGCGACGGCTACACCTTC. Encoded protein: CATSDLKGDGYTF.

This clonotype occurred a few times. The chain joins TRBV28 to TRBJ2-4; TRBD1 aligns across 7 bases. V lost 5 bases, J lost 7 bases, and 8 bases stayed unmatched. The CDR3 consists of 14 residues. From germline, CDR1 is MDHEN and CDR2 SYDVKM. The CDR3 bases are TGTGCCAGCAGTATCACAGGGGTAGGCAACATTCAGTACTTC. Its translation is CASSITGVGNIQYF.

This clonotype has just a few counts. The gene calls are TRBV28 and TRBJ2-7; the D gene is possibly TRBD1 (6 bases). CDR3 length: 12 amino acids. Trimming shortened V by 6 bases and J by 6 bases, and 12 bases separated the two germline ends. Germline loops: CDR1 MDHEN, CDR2 SYDVKM. CDR3 protein: CASSSGASEQYF. Here the CDR3 DNA reads TGTGCCAGCAGCTCAGGGGCTTCCGAGCAGTACTTC.

The rearrangement uses TRBV3-1 and TRBJ2-7; no firm D call. The V end was cut by 1 base, the J end by 3 bases, with 13 bases between. Germline lookup yields CDR1 LGHDT and CDR2 YNNKEL (reference sequence). The CDR3 runs to 15 residues. The DNA for the CDR3 is TGTGCCAGCAGCCAAGGGGTCCCCTACTACTACGAGCAGTACTTC. It specifies CASSQGVPYYYEQYF.

This clonotype was seen a few times. This CDR3 is missing its conserved last phenylalanine or tryptophan, likely due to a read error. The rearrangement links TRBV10-3 to TRBJ1-5; D is undetermined. Germline assignment: CDR1 ENHRY and CDR2 SYGVKD. The ends were cut back, 3 bases at V and 4 bases at J, with 7 bases in the middle. The CDR3 spans 13 residues. The CDR3 bases are TGTGCCATCAGTGAAGGGTGGAATCAGCCCCAGCATCTT. It translates to CAISEGWNQPQHL.

This clonotype came up many times. V is TRBV12-3 or TRBV12-4 and J is TRBJ2-1; D remains unclear. The CDR3 length is 16 residues. V gave up 5 bases and J gave up 0 bases, with 14 bases separating them. The CDR3 reads CASSPAYLSSYNEQFF. CDR3 in DNA: TGTGCCAGCAGTCCGGCGTACCTTAGCTCCTACAATGAGCAGTTCTTC.